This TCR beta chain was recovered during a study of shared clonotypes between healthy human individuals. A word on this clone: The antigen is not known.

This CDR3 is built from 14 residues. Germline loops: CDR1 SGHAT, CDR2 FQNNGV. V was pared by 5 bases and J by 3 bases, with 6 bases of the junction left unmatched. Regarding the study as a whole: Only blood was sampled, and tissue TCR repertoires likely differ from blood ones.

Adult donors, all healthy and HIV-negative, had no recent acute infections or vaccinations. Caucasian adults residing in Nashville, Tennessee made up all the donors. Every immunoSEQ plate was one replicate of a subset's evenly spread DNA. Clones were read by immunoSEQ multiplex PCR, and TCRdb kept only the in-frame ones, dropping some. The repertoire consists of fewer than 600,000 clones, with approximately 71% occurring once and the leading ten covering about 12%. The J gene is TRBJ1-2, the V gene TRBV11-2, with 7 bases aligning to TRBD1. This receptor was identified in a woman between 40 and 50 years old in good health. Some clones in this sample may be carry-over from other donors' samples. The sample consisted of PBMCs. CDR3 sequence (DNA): TGTGCCAGCAGCCCTGGACAGGTTCACTATGGCTACACCTTC. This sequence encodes CASSPGQVHYGYTF. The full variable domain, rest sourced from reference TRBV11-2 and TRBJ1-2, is EAGVAQSPRYKIIEKRQSVAFWCNPISGHATLYWYQQILGQGPKLLIQFQNNGVVDDSQLPKDRFSAERLKGVDSTLKIQPAKLEDSAVYLCASSPGQVHYGYTFGSGTRLTVV.